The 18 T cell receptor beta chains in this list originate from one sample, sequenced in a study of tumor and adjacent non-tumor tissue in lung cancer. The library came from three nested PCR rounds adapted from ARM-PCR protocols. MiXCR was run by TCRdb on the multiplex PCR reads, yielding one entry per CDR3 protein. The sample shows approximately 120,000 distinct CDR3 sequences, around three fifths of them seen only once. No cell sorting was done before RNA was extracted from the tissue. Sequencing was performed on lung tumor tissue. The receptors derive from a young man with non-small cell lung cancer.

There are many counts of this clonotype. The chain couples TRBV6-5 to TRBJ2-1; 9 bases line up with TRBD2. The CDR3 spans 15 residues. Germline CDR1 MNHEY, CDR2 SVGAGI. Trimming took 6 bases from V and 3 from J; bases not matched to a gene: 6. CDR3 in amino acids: CASSPSSGDYNEQFF. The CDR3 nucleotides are TGTGCCAGCAGCCCCTCTAGCGGGGACTACAATGAGCAGTTCTTC.

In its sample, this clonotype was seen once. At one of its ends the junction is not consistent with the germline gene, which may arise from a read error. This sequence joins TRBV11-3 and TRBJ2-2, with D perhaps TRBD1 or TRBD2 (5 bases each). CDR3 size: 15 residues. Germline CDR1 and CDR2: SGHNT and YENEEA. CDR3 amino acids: CASTSAVGETGELFF. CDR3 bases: TGTGCCAGCACTTCGGCGGTGGGGGAAACCGGGGAACTGTTTTTT.

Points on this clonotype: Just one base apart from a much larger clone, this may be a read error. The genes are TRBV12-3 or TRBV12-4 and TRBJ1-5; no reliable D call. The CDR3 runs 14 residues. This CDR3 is CASSSSAVNQPHHF. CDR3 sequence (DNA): TGTGCCAGCAGTAGCTCGGCGGTCAATCAGCCCCATCATTTT.

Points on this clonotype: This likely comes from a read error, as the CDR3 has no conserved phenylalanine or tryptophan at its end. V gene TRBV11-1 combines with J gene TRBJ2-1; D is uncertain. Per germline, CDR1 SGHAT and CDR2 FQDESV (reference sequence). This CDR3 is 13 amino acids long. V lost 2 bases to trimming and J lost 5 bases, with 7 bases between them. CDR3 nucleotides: TGTGCCAGCAGCTTATTGGGTCACAATGAGCAGTTCTTA. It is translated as CASSLLGHNEQFL.

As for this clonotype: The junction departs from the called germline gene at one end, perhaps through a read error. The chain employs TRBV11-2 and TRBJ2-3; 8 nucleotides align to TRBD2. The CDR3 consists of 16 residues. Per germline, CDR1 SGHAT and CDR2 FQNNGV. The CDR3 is CVSSSSSSGKPDTQYF. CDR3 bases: TGTGTCAGCAGCTCATCGAGTAGCGGGAAACCAGATACGCAGTACTTT.

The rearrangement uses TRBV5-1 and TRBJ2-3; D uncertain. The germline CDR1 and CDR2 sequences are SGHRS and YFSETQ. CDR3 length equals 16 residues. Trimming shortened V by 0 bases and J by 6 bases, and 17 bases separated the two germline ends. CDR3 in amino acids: CASSLARAVAGDTQYF. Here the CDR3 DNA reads TGCGCCAGCAGCTTGGCCCGGGCTGTTGCCGGGGATACGCAGTATTTT.

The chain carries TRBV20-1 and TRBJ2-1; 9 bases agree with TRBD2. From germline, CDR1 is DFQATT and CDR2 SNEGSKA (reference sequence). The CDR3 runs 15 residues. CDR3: CIALTWTSALHEQFF. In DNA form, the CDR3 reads TGCATTGCCCTGACCTGGACTAGCGCTCTCCATGAGCAGTTCTTC.

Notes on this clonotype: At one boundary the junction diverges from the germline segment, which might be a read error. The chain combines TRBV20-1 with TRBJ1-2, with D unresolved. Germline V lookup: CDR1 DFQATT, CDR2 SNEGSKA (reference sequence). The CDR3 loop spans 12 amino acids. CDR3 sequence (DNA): TGCAGTGCTCCCATCATGGGCTATGGCTACGCCTTC. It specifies CSAPIMGYGYAF.

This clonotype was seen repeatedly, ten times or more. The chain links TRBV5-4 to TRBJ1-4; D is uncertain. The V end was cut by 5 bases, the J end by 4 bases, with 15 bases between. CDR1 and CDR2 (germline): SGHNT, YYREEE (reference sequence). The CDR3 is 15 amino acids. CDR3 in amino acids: CASSISTSVNEKLFF. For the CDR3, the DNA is TGTGCCAGCAGTATCTCGACCTCAGTTAATGAAAAACTGTTTTTT.

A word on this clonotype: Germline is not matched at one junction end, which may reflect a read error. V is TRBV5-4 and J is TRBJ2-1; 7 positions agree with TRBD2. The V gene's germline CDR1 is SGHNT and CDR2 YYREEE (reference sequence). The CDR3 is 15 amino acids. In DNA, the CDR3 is TGTGCCAGCAGTCATCCGGGACGGGGGGTATATGAGCAGCTCTTC. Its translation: CASSHPGRGVYEQLF.

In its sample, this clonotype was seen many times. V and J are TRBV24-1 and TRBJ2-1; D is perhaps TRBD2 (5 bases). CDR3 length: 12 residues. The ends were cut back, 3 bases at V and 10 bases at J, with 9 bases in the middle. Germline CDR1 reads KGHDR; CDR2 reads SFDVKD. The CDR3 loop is CATSDLLEEQFF. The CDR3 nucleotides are TGTGCCACCAGTGATCTACTAGAAGAGCAGTTCTTC.

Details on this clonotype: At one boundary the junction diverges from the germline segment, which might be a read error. As DNA, the CDR3 is TGTAGTGCTAGAAGCGGGGCCGGCTACGAGCAGTACTTC. Translation gives CSARSGAGYEQYF. This chain links TRBV20-1 with TRBJ2-7; 7 bases are shared with TRBD2. Per the germline V gene, CDR1 is DFQATT and CDR2 is SNEGSKA (reference sequence). The CDR3 loop spans 13 amino acids.

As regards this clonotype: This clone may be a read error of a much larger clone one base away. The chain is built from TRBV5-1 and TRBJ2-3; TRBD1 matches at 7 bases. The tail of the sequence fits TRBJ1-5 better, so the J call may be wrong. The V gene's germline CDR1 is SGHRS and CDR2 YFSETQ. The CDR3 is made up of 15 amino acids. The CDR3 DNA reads TGCGCCAGCAGCCCTGGGACAGTTAGCACAGATACGCAGCATTTT. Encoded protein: CASSPGTVSTDTQHF.

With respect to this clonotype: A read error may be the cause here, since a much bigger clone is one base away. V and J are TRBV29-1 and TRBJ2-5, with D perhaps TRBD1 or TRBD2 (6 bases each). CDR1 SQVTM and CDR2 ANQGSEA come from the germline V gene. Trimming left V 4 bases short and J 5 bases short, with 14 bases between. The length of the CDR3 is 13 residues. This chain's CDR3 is CSVGPIGGETQYF. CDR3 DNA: TGCAGCGTTGGCCCTATAGGGGGGGAGACCCAGTACTTC. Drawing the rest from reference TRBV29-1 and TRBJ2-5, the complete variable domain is SAVISQKPSRDICQRGTSLTIQCQVDSQVTMMFWYRQQPGQSLTLIATANQGSEATYESGFVIDKFPISRPNLTFSTLTVSNMSPEDSSIYLCSVGPIGGETQYFGPGTRLLVL.

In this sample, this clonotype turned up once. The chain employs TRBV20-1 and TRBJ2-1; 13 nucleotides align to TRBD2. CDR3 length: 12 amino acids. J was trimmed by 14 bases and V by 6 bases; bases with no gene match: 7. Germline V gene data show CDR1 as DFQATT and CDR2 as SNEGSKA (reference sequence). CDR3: CSARTSGRAEFF. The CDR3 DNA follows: TGCAGTGCCAGGACTAGCGGGAGAGCGGAGTTCTTC.

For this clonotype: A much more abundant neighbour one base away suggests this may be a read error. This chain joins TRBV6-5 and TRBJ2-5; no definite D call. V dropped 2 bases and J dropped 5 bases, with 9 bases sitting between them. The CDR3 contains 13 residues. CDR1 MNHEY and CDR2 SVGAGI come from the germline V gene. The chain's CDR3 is CASSYPYDETQYF. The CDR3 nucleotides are TGTGCCAGCAGTTACCCGTACGATGAGACCCAGTACTTC.

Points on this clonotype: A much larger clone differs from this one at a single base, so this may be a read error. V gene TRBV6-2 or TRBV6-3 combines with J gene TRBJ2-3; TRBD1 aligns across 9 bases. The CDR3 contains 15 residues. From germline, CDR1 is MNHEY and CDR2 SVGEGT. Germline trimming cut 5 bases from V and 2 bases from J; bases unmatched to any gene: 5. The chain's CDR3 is CASSDRTGDTDTQYF. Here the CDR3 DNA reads TGTGCCAGCAGTGACCGGACAGGGGACACAGATACGCAGTATTTT.

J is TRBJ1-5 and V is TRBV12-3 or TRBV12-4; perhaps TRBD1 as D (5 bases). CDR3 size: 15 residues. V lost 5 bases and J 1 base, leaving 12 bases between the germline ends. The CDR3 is CASSPPGLSNQPQHF. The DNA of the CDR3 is TGTGCCAGCAGTCCTCCGGGACTAAGCAATCAGCCCCAGCATTTT.